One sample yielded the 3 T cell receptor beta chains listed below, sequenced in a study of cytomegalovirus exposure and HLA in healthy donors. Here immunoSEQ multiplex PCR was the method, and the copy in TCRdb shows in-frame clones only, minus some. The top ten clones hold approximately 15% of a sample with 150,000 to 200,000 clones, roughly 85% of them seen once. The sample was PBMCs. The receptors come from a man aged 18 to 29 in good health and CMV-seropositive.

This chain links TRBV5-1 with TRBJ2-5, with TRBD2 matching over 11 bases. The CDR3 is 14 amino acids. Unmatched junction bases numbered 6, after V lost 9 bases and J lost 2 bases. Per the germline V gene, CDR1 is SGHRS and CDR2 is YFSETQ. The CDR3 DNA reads TGCGCCACCTCGGGACTAGCGGAACAAGAGACCCAGTACTTC. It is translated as CATSGLAEQETQYF. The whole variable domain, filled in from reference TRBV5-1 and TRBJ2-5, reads KAGVTQTPRYLIKTRGQQVTLSCSPISGHRSVSWYQQTPGQGLQFLFEYFSETQRNKGNFPGRFSGRQFSNSRSEMNVSTLELGDSALYLCATSGLAEQETQYFGPGTRLLVL.

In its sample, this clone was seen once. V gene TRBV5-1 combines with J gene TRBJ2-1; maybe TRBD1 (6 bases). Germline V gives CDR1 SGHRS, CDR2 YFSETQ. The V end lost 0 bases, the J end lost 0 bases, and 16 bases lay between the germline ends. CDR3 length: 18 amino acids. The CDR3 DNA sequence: TGCGCCAGCAGCTTGGCCATGGGACACGGCAGCTCCTACAATGAGCAGTTCTTC. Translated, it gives CASSLAMGHGSSYNEQFF.

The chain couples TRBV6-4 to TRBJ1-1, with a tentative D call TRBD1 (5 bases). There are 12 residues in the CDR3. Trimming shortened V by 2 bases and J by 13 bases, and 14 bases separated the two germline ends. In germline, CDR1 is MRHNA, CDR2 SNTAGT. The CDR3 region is CASSDGACEDFF. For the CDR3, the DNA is TGTGCCAGCAGTGACGGGGCTTGCGAGGATTTCTTT.